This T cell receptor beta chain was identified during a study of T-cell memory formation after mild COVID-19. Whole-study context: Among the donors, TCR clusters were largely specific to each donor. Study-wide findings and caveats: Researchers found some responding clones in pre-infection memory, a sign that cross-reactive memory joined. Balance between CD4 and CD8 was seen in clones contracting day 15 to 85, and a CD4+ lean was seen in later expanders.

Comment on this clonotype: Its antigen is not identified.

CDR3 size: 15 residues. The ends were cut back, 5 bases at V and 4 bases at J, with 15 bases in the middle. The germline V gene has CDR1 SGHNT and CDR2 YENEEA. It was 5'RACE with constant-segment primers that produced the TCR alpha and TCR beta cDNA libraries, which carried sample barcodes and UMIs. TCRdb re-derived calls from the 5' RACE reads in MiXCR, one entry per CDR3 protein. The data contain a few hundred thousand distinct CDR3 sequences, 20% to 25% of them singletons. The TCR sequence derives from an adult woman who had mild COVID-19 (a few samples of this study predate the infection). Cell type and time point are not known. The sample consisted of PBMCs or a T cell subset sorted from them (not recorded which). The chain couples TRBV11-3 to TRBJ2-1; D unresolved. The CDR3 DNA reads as TGTGCCAGCAGCCTTGGTGGGCGAATATACAATGAGCAGTTCTTC. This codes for CASSLGGRIYNEQFF.